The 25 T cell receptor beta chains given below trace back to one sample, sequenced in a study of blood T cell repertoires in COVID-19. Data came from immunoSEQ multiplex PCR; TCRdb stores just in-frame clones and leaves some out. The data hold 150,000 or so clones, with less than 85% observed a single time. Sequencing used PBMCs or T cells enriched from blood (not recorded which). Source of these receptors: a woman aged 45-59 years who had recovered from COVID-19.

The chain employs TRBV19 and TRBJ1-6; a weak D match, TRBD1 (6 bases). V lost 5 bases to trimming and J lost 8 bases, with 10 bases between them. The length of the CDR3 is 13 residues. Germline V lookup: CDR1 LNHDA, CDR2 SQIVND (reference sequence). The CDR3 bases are TGTGCCAGTAGTGGAAACAGGGATTCACCCCTCCACTTT. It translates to CASSGNRDSPLHF.

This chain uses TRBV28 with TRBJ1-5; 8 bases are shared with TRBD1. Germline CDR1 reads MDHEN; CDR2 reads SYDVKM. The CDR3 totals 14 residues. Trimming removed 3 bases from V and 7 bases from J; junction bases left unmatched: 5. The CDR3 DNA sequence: TGTGCCAGCAGTTTCCGGACAGGGAGCCAGCCCCAGCATTTT. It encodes CASSFRTGSQPQHF.

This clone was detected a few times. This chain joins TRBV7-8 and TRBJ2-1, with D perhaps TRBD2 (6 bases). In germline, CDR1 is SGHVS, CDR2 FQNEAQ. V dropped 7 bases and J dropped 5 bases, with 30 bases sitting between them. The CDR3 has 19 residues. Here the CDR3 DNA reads TGTGCCAGCAAGACACGCGGGGTCACTGTGTATTTTAAGGACAATGAGCAGTTCTTC. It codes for CASKTRGVTVYFKDNEQFF. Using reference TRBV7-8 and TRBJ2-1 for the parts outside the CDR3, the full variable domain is GAGVSQSPRYKVAKRGQDVALRCDPISGHVSLFWYQQALGQGPEFLTYFQNEAQLDKSGLPSDRFFAERPEGSVSTLKIQRTQQEDSAVYLCASKTRGVTVYFKDNEQFFGPGTRLTVL.

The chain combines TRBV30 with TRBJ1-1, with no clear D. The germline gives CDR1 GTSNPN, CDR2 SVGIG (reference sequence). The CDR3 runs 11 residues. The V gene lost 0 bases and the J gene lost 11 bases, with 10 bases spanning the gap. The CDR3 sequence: CAWSVGLTAFF. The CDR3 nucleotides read TGTGCCTGGAGTGTGGGCCTTACGGCTTTCTTT.

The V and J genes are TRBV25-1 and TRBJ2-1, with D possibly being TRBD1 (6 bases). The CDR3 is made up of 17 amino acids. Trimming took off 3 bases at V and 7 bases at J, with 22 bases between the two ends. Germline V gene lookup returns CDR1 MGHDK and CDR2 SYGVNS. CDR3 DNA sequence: TGTGCCAGCAGTGACCGCTATTCTCAGGACAGAAGGAATGAGCAGTTCTTC. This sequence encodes CASSDRYSQDRRNEQFF. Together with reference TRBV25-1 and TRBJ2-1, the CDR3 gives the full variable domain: EADIYQTPRYLVIGTGKKITLECSQTMGHDKMYWYQQDPGMELHLIHYSYGVNSTEKGDLSSESTVSRIRTEHFPLTLESARPSHTSQYLCASSDRYSQDRRNEQFFGPGTRLTVL.

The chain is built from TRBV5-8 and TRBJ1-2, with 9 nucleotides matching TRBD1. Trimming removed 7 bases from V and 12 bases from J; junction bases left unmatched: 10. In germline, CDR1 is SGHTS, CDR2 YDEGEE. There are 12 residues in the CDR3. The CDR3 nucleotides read TGTGCCAGCGGTGGACAGGGGTCCCGGGACACCTTC. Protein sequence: CASGGQGSRDTF.

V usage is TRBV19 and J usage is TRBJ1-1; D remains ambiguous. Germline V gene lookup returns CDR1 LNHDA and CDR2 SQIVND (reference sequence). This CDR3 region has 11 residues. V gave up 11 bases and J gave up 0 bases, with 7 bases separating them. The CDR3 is CAVTMNTEAFF. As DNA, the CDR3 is TGTGCCGTAACTATGAACACTGAAGCTTTCTTT.

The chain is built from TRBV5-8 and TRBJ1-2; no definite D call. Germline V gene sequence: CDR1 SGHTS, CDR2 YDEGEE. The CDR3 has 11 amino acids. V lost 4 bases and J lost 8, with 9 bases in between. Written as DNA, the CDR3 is TGTGCCAGCAGCCACGCCGGGGGCTACACCTTC. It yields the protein CASSHAGGYTF.

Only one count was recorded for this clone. Here the CDR3 DNA reads TGTGCCAGCAGTAACGTGGCAGCCCGGAGCAATGAGCAGTTCTTC. This gives the protein CASSNVAARSNEQFF. The chain combines TRBV6-5 with TRBJ2-1; D not certain. This CDR3 spans 15 amino acids. The germline V gene has CDR1 MNHEY and CDR2 SVGAGI. V was shortened by 5 bases and J by 6 bases, with 17 bases between the two germline ends.

The CDR3 nucleotides are TGTGCCAGCAGCGACTTCCCGGGACAGGGGTTTACTAGCGGAAAACACAATGAGCAGTTCTTC. Its protein is CASSDFPGQGFTSGKHNEQFF. The rearrangement uses TRBV9 and TRBJ2-1; TRBD1 matches 10 bases. V lost 3 bases and J lost 5; bases outside the gene matches: 23. The CDR3 runs 21 residues. From germline, CDR1 is SGDLS and CDR2 YYNGEE.

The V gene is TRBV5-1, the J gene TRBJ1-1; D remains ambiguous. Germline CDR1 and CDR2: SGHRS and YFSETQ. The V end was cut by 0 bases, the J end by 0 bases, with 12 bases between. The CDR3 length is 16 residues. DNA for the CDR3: TGCGCCAGCAGCTTGGTCGGGGATTCCTTGAACACTGAAGCTTTCTTT. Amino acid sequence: CASSLVGDSLNTEAFF.

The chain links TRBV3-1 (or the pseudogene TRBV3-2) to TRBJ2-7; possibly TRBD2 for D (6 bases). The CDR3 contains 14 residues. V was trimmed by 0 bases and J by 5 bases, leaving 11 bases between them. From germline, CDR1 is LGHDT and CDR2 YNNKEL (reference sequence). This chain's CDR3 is CASSQDGSTHEQYV. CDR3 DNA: TGTGCCAGCAGCCAAGACGGGAGTACCCACGAGCAGTACGTC.

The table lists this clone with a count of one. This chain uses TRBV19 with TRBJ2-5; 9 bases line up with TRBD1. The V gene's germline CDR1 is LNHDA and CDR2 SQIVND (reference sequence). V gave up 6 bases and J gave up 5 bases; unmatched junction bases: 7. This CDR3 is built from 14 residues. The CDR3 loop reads CASSWGTGTETQYF. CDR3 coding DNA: TGTGCCAGTAGCTGGGGGACAGGGACGGAGACCCAGTACTTC.

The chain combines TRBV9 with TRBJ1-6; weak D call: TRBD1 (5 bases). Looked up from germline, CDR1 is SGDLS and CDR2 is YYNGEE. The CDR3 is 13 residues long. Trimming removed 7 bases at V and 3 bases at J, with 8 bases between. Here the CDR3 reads CASGGGYNSPLHF. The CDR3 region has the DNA TGTGCCAGCGGGGGGGGCTATAATTCACCCCTCCACTTT.

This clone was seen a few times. CDR3 nucleotide sequence: TGTGCCAGCAGCTTAAAATCCCCCGGGAGAAGAGGAGATACGCAGTATTTT. Amino acids: CASSLKSPGRRGDTQYF. V and J are TRBV7-8 and TRBJ2-3; D possibly corresponds to TRBD2 (6 bases). CDR1 is SGHVS, CDR2 FQNEAQ, per germline. The length of the CDR3 is 17 residues. V lost 2 bases to trimming and J lost 5 bases, with 20 bases between them.

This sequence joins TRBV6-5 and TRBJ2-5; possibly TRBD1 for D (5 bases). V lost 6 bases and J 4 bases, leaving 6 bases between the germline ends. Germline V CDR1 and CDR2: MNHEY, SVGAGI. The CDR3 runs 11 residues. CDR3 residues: CASRGPETQYF. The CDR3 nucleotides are TGTGCCAGCAGGGGGCCAGAGACCCAGTACTTC.

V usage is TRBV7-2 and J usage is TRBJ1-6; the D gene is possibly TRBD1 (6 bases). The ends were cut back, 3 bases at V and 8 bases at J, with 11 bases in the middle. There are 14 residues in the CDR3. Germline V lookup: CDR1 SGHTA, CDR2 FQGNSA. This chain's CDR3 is CASSLLTGYSPLHF. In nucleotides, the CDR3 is TGTGCCAGCAGCTTGTTGACAGGCTATTCACCCCTCCACTTT.

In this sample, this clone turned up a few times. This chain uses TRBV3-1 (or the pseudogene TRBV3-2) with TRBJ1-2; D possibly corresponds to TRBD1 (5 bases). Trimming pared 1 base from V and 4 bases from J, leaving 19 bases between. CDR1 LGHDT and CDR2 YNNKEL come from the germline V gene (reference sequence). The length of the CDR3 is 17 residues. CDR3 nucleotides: TGTGCCAGCAGCCAAGCCGAGACAGTCCCTCAGGGCTATGGCTACACCTTC. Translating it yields CASSQAETVPQGYGYTF.

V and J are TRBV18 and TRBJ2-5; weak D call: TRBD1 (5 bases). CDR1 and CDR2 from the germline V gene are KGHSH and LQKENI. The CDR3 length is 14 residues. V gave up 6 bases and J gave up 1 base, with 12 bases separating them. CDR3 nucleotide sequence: TGTGCCAGCTCGCTGACAGCCCTCCAAGAGACCCAGTACTTC. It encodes CASSLTALQETQYF.

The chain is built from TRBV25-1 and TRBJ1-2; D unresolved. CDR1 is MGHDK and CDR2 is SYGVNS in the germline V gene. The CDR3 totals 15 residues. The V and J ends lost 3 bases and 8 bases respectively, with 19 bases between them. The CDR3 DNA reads TGTGCCAGCAGTGATCCGGGTAGGAGTCCCCTGGGCTACACCTTC. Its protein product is CASSDPGRSPLGYTF.

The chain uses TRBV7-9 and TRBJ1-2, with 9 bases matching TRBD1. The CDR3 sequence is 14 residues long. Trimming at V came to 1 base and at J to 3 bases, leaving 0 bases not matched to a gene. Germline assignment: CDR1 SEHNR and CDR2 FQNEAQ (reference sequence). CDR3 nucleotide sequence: TGTGCCAGCAGCTTAGGACAGGGGGACTATGGCTACACCTTC. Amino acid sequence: CASSLGQGDYGYTF.

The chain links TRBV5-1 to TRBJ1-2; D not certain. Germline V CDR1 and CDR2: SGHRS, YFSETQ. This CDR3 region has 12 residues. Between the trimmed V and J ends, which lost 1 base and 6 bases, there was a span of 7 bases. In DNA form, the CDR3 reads TGCGCCAGCAGCTTGAACGAGGATGGCTACACCTTC. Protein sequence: CASSLNEDGYTF.

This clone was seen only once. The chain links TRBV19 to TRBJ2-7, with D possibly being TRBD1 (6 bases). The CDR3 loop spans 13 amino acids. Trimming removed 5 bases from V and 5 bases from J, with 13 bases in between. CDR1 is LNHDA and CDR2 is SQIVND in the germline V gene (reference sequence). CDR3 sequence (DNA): TGTGCCAGTAGTGCGGTACAGGGAAACGAGCAGTACGTC. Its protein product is CASSAVQGNEQYV.

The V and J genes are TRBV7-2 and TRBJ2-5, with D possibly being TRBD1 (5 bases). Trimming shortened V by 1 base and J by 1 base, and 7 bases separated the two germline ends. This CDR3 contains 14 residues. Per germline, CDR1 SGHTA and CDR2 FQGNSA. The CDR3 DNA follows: TGTGCCAGCAGCTTAGACAGGACCCAAGAGACCCAGTACTTC. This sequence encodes CASSLDRTQETQYF.

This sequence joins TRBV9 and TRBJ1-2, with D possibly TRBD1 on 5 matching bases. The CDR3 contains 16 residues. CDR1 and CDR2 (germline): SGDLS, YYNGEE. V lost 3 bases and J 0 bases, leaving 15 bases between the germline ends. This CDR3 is CASSERQFLANYGYTF. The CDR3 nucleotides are TGTGCCAGCAGCGAGAGACAGTTTTTGGCTAACTATGGCTACACCTTC.